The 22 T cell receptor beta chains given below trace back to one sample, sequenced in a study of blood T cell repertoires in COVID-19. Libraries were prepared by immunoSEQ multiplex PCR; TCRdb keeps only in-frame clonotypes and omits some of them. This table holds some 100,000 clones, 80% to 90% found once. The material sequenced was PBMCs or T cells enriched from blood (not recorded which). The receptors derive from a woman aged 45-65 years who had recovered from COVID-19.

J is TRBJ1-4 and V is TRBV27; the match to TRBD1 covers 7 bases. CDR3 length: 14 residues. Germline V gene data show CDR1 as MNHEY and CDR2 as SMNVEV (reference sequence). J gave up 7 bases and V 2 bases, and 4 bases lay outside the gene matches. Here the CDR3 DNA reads TGTGCCAGCAGTTTACAGGGGGTGGCTGAAAAACTGTTTTTT. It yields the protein CASSLQGVAEKLFF.

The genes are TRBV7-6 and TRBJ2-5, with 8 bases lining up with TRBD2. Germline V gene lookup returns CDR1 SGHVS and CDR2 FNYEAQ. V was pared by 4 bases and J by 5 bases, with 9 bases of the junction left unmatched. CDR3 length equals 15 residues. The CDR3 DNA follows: TGTGCCAGCAGCTCCTTAGCGGGGAGCAGGGAGACCCAGTACTTC. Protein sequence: CASSSLAGSRETQYF.

The CDR3 sequence is CASSRLAGDTGELFF. CDR3 coding DNA: TGTGCCAGCTCACGACTAGCGGGGGACACCGGGGAGCTGTTTTTT. The genes are TRBV18 and TRBJ2-2; 12 nucleotides match TRBD2. Losses at the gene ends were 4 bases for V and 3 bases for J; bases not matched to a gene: 0. This CDR3 has 15 amino acids. Looked up from germline, CDR1 is KGHSH and CDR2 is LQKENI.

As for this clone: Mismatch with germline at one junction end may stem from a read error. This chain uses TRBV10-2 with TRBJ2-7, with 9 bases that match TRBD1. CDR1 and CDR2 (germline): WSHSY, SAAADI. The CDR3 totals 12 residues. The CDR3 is CASSEGTGRVHF. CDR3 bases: TGCGCCAGCAGTGAAGGGACAGGGAGGGTCCACTTC.

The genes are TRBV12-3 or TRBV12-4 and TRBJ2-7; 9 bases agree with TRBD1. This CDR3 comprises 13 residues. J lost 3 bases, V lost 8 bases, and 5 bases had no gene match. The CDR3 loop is CASGPGQGYEQYF. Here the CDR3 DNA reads TGTGCCAGCGGTCCGGGACAGGGCTACGAGCAGTACTTC.

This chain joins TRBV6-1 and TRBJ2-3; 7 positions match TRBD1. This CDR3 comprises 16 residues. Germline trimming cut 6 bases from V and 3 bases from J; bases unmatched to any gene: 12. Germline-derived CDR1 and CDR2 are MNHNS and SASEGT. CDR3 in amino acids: CASREQGTAETDTQYF. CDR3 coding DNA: TGTGCCAGCAGGGAACAGGGGACGGCTGAAACAGATACGCAGTATTTT.

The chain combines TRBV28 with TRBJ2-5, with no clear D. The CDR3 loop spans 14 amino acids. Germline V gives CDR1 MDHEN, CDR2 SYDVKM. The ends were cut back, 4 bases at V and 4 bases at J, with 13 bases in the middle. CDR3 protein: CASSYISMAETQYF. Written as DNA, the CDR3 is TGTGCCAGCAGTTATATTTCCATGGCAGAGACCCAGTACTTC.

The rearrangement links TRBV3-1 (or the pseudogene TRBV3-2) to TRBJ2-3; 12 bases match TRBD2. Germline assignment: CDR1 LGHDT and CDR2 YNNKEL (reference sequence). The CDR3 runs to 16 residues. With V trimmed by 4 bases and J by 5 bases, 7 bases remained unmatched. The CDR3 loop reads CASSPSLAGGRDTQYF. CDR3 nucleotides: TGTGCCAGCAGCCCTTCCCTAGCGGGGGGGCGAGATACGCAGTATTTT.

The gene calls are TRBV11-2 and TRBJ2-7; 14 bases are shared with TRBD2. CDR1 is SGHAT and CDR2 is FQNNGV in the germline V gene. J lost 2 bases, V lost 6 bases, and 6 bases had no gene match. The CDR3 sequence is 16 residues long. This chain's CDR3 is CASRAPGLAGAYEQYF. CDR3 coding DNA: TGTGCCAGCAGAGCTCCGGGACTAGCGGGAGCCTACGAGCAGTACTTC.

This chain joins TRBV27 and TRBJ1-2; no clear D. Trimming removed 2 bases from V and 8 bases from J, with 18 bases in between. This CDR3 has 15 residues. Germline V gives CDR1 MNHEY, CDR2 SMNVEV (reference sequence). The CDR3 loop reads CASSLSLGSMRGYTF. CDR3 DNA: TGTGCCAGCAGTTTAAGTTTAGGCAGTATGAGGGGCTACACCTTC.

CDR3 in amino acids: CASSFSSGEETQYF. CDR3 sequence (DNA): TGCGCCAGCAGCTTTTCTAGCGGGGAAGAGACCCAGTACTTC. V usage is TRBV5-1 and J usage is TRBJ2-5; 9 positions match TRBD2. J gave up 3 bases and V 2 bases, and 2 bases lay outside the gene matches. The CDR3 is made up of 14 amino acids. Germline V gene data show CDR1 as SGHRS and CDR2 as YFSETQ.

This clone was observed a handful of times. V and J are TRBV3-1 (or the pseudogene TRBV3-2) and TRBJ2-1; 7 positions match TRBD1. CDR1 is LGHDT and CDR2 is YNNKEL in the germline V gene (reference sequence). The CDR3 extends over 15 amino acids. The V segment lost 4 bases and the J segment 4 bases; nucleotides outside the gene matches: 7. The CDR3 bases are TGTGCCAGCAGCCTAACAGGGGAACGTTACAATGAGCAGTTCTTC. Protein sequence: CASSLTGERYNEQFF.

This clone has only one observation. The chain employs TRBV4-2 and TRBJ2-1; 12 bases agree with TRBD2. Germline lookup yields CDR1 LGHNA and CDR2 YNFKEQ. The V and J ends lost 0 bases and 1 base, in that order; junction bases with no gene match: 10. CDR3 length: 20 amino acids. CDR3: CASSQEGLAGGPNSYNEQFF. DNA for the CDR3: TGTGCCAGCAGCCAAGAAGGGCTAGCGGGGGGGCCGAATTCCTACAATGAGCAGTTCTTC.

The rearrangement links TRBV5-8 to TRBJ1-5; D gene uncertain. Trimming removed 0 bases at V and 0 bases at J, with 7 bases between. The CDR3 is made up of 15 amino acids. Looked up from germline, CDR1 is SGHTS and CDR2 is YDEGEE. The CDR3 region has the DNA TGTGCCAGCAGCTTGGGGCCGAATAGCAATCAGCCCCAGCATTTT. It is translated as CASSLGPNSNQPQHF.

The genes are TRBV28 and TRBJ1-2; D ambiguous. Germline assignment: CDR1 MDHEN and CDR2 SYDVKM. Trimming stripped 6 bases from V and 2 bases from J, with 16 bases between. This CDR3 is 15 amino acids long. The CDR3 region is CASSSGAGRNYGYTF. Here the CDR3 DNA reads TGTGCCAGCAGCAGCGGCGCCGGAAGGAACTATGGCTACACCTTC.

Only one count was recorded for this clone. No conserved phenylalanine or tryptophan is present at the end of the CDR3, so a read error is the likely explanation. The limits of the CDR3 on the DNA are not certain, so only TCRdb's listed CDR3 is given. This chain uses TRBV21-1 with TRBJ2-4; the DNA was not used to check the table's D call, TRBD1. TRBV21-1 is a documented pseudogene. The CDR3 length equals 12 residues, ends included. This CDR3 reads CASSNPPDRRKD.

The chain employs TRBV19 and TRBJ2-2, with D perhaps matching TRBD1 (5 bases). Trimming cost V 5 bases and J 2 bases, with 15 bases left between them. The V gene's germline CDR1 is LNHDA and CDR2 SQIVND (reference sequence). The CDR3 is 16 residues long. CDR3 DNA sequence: TGTGCCAGTAGTCCCCCGGACAAAATTAACACCGGGGAGCTGTTTTTT. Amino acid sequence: CASSPPDKINTGELFF.

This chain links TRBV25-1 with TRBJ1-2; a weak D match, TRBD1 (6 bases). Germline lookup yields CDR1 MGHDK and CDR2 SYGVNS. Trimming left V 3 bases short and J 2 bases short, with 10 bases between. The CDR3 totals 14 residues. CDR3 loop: CASSDVGQNYGYTF. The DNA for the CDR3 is TGTGCCAGCAGTGACGTCGGACAGAACTATGGCTACACCTTC.

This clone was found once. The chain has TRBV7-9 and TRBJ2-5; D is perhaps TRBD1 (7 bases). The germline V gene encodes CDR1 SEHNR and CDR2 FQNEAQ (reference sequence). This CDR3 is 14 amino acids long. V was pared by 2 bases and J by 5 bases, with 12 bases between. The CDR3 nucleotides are TGTGCCAGCAGCTTAATTCAGGGGGGTGAGACCCAGTACTTC. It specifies CASSLIQGGETQYF.

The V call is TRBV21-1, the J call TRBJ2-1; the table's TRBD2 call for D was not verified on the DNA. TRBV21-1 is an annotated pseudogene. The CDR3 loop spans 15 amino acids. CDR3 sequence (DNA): TGTGCCAGCAGCAAAATTTTGGCGGGCTACAATGAGCAGTTCTTC. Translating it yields CASSKILAGYNEQFF.

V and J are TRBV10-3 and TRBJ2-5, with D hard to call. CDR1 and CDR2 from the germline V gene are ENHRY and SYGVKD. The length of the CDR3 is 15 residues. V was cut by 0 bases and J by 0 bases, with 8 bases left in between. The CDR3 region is CAISESLMYQETQYF. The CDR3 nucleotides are TGTGCCATCAGTGAGTCACTTATGTACCAAGAGACCCAGTACTTC.

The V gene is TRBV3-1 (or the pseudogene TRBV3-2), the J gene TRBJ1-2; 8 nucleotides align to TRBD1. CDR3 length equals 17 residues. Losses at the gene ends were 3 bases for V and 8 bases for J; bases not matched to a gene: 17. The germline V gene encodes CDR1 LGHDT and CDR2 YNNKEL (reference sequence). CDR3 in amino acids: CASSHRDTLGTGGGYTF. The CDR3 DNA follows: TGTGCCAGCAGCCATCGGGACACCCTCGGGACAGGAGGAGGCTACACCTTC.